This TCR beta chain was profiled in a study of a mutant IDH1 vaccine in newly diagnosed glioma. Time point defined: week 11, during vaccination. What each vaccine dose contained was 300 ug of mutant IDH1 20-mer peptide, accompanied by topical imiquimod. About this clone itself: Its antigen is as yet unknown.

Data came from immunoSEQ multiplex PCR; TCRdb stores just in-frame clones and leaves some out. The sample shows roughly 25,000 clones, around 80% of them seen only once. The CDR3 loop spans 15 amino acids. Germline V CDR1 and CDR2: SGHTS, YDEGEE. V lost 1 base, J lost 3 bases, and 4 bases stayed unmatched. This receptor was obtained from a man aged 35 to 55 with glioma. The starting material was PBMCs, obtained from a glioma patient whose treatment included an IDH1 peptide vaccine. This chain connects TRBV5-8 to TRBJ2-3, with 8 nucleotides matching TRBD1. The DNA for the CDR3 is TGTGCCAGCAGCTTGAACAGGGGGTTGACAGATACGCAGTATTTT. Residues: CASSLNRGLTDTQYF.